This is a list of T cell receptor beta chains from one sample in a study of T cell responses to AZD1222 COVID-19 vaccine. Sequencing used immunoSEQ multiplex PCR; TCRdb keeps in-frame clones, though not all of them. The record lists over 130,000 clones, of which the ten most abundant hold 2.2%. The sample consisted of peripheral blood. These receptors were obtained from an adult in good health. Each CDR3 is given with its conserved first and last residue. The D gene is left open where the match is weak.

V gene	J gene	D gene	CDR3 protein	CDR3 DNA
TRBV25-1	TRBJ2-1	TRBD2	CASTSGGISSYNEQFF	TGTGCCAGCACCAGCGGGGGGATAAGCTCCTACAATGAGCAGTTCTTC
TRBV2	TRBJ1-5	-	CASSGGQPRGNQPQHF	TGTGCCAGCAGTGGAGGACAGCCAAGGGGCAATCAGCCCCAGCATTTT
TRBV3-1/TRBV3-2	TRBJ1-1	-	CASSQDREQLNTEAFF	TGTGCCAGCAGCCAAGATCGGGAACAGTTGAACACTGAAGCTTTCTTT
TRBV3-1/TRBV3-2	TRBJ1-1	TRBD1	CASSQVRTGEAFF	TGTGCCAGCAGCCAAGTTAGGACAGGGGAAGCTTTCTTT
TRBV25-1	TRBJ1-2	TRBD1	CASSEFKGADGYTF	TGTGCCAGCAGTGAATTTAAGGGGGCCGATGGCTACACCTTC
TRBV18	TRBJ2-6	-	CASSPGTGANVLTF	TGTGCCAGCTCACCTGGGACAGGGGCCAACGTCCTGACTTTC
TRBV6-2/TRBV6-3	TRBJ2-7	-	CASSSPPGRFYEQYF	TGTGCCAGCAGTTCCCCCCCGGGTCGATTTTACGAGCAGTACTTC
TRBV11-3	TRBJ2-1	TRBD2	CASTPGTSPNEQFF	TGTGCCAGCACCCCCGGGACTAGCCCCAATGAGCAGTTCTTC
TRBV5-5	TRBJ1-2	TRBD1	CASSHIDRGTGYTF	TGTGCCAGCAGCCATATAGACAGGGGAACTGGCTACACCTTC
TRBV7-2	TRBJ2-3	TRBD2	CASSLGTSVATDTQYF	TGTGCCAGCAGCTTGGGGACTAGCGTGGCCACAGATACGCAGTATTTT
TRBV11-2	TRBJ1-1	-	CASSRTLGAFF	TGTGCCAGCAGCCGGACTTTAGGAGCTTTCTTT
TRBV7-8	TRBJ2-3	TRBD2	CASSLGRGLAATDTQYF	TGTGCCAGCAGCTTAGGGCGGGGACTAGCGGCCACAGATACGCAGTATTTT
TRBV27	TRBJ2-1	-	CASSLSPTANYNEQFF	TGTGCCAGCAGTTTATCGCCGACAGCTAACTACAATGAGCAGTTCTTC
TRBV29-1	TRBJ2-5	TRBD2	CSVDRGGLETQYF	TGCAGCGTTGACCGGGGGGGCCTTGAGACCCAGTACTTC
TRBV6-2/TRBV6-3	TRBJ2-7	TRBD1	CASSRTGQGRPYEQYF	TGTGCCAGCAGTCGCACCGGACAGGGCCGACCCTACGAGCAGTACTTC
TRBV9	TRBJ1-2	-	CASSVRGGANGYTF	TGTGCCAGCAGCGTAAGGGGGGGCGCGAATGGCTACACCTTC
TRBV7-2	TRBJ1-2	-	CASSFSGNYGYTF	TGTGCCAGCAGCTTCTCGGGAAACTATGGCTACACCTTC
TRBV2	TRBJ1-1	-	CASARGMNTEAFF	TGTGCCAGCGCGAGAGGTATGAACACTGAAGCTTTCTTT
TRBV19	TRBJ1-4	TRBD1	CASGQGSIEKLFF	TGTGCCAGTGGACAGGGCTCCATTGAAAAACTGTTTTTT
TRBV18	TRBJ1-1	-	CASQSPGTRMNTEAFF	TGTGCCAGTCAAAGCCCAGGAACCAGGATGAACACTGAAGCTTTCTTT
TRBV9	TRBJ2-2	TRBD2	CASSPSGGANTGELFF	TGTGCCAGCAGCCCGAGCGGGGGCGCGAACACCGGGGAGCTGTTTTTT